This TCR beta chain was sequenced for a study of T cells in Graves' hyperthyroidism and ophthalmopathy. Regarding the study as a whole: Ophthalmopathy was model-predicted a median around 6.1 months pre-onset.

Template material for amplifying TCR beta CDR3 regions consisted of RNA transcripts. The HTBI primer set served for first-round RT-PCR of the TCR CDR3. MiXCR, applied by TCRdb to the multiplex PCR reads, yields one record per CDR3 protein. The table has 250,000 to 300,000 distinct CDR3 sequences, about 17% seen once. Many counts were recorded for this clonotype. Its specificity is unknown. This TCR came from a woman aged 55-69 years with Graves' ophthalmopathy. The sequenced sample consisted of blood.

CDR3 amino acids: CASRTSGLAVYEQYF. The CDR3 nucleotides read TGTGCCAGCAGGACCTCGGGACTAGCGGTGTACGAGCAGTACTTC. This chain joins TRBV27 and TRBJ2-7; 11 bases fit TRBD2. J gave up 4 bases and V 6 bases, and 8 bases lay outside the gene matches. The CDR3 spans 15 residues. Germline CDR1 and CDR2: MNHEY and SMNVEV (reference sequence).